This is a list of T cell receptor beta chains from one sample in a study of cytomegalovirus exposure and HLA in healthy donors. Sequencing was performed with immunoSEQ multiplex PCR; in TCRdb, only in-frame clones are kept and a portion is missing. The sample carries some 130,000 clones, 60% to 75% recorded once. Material: PBMCs. All receptors derive from a woman in her forties or fifties in good health and CMV-seropositive. Each CDR3 is given with its conserved first and last residue. D genes are given only for firm matches. For some rows the clone size is stated as once, few or many, or as a class when expanded; others skip it.

>TRBV7-9|TRBD2|.|TRBJ2-2
CASRGVAGNTGELFF
TGTGCCAGCAGAGGGGTAGCGGGGAACACCGGGGAGCTGTTTTTT
>TRBV6-6|.|once|TRBJ1-5
CASSYGGTQPQHF
TGTGCCAGCAGTTATGGCGGGACTCAGCCCCAGCATTTT
>TRBV6-5|TRBD1|.|TRBJ2-1
CASSRTGNPYNEQFF
TGTGCCAGCAGTAGGACAGGGAATCCCTACAATGAGCAGTTCTTC
>TRBV6-5|.|.|TRBJ1-5
CASSPTGDQPQHF
TGTGCCAGCAGTCCCACAGGAGATCAGCCCCAGCATTTT
>TRBV5-4|.|.|TRBJ2-7
CASSPTGYEQYF
TGTGCCAGCAGCCCTACAGGCTACGAGCAGTACTTC
>TRBV5-4|TRBD1|.|TRBJ1-1
CASSYNRGNTEAFF
TGTGCCAGCAGCTATAACAGGGGGAACACTGAAGCTTTCTTT
>TRBV6-1|.|.|TRBJ1-2
CASRASHMGHGYTF
TGTGCCAGCAGAGCCTCCCACATGGGCCATGGCTACACCTTC
>TRBV6-6|.|.|TRBJ1-1
CASSYAPDTEAFF
TGTGCCAGCAGTTATGCACCGGACACTGAAGCTTTCTTT
>TRBV15|.|.|TRBJ1-6
CATSITPGHLNSPLHF
TGTGCCACCAGCATAACACCGGGACACCTTAATTCACCCCTCCACTTT
>TRBV9|TRBD1|.|TRBJ1-2
CASSVATDRGGYTF
TGTGCCAGCAGCGTAGCTACGGACAGGGGTGGCTACACCTTC
>TRBV5-1|TRBD1|.|TRBJ2-5
CASTRDRASQETQYF
TGCGCCAGCACGAGGGACAGGGCTTCGCAAGAGACCCAGTACTTC
>TRBV2|.|.|TRBJ2-7
CASSVEAGLYEQYF
TGTGCCAGCAGTGTAGAGGCAGGGCTCTACGAGCAGTACTTC
>TRBV5-4|.|few|TRBJ2-5
CASSLGSGETQYF
TGTGCCAGCAGCTTGGGGTCGGGAGAGACCCAGTACTTC
>TRBV5-1|.|.|TRBJ2-3
CASSSAQGTDTQYF
TGCGCCAGCAGCTCGGCGCAGGGGACAGATACGCAGTATTTT
>TRBV5-4|TRBD1|.|TRBJ1-2
CASSLQTRGPYGYTF
TGTGCCAGCAGCTTGCAAACCAGGGGGCCCTATGGCTACACCTTC
>TRBV5-1|.|.|TRBJ1-5
CASSLLEGQPQHF
TGCGCCAGCAGCTTGCTGGAGGGCCAGCCCCAGCATTTT
>TRBV5-1|.|few|TRBJ1-4
CASSLGRGTTEKLFF
TGCGCCAGCAGCTTAGGACGGGGGACGACTGAAAAACTGTTTTTT
>TRBV5-1|.|.|TRBJ1-1
CASSLGAPNTEAFF
TGCGCCAGCAGCTTGGGGGCGCCGAACACTGAAGCTTTCTTT
>TRBV7-2|.|.|TRBJ2-1
CASSTGGGYNEQFF
TGTGCCAGCAGTACAGGGGGGGGGTACAATGAGCAGTTCTTC
>TRBV7-8|.|.|TRBJ1-2
CASSLAPRAGAYGYTF
TGTGCCAGCAGCTTAGCGCCCCGCGCAGGGGCCTATGGCTACACCTTC
>TRBV2|TRBD1|.|TRBJ2-7
CASSADRDGEQYF
TGTGCCAGCAGCGCCGACAGGGATGGCGAGCAGTACTTC
>TRBV7-8|.|.|TRBJ1-1
CASSPKRGIGAFF
TGTGCCAGCAGCCCAAAACGTGGAATCGGGGCTTTCTTT
>TRBV11-2|.|.|TRBJ1-1
CASSLVGVNRARTEAFF
TGTGCCAGCAGCTTAGTAGGGGTTAATCGCGCTCGCACTGAAGCTTTCTTT
>TRBV6-1|TRBD1|.|TRBJ1-5
CASSGDRWTRGGHF
TGTGCCAGCAGTGGGGACAGGTGGACTCGCGGTGGGCATTTT
>TRBV20-1|.|.|TRBJ2-7
CSASRSYEQYF
TGCAGTGCTAGCCGGTCCTACGAGCAGTACTTC
>TRBV5-1|.|.|TRBJ1-5
CASSAGQGGQPQHF
TGCGCCAGCAGCGCAGGACAAGGGGGTCAGCCCCAGCATTTT
>TRBV6-6|.|.|TRBJ2-3
CASSHPDTGSPDTQYF
TGTGCCAGCAGTCACCCCGATACAGGGTCCCCAGATACGCAGTATTTT
>TRBV4-2|.|few|TRBJ1-2
CASSQEWQPGSGYTF
TGTGCCAGCAGCCAAGAGTGGCAGCCTGGGAGTGGCTACACCTTC
>TRBV6-5|.|few|TRBJ2-2
CASSAAANTGELFF
TGTGCCAGCAGCGCAGCGGCGAACACCGGGGAGCTGTTTTTT
>TRBV7-2|.|few|TRBJ1-1
CASSLGGVNTEAFF
TGTGCCAGCAGCTTAGGTGGAGTGAACACTGAAGCTTTCTTT
>TRBV14|TRBD2|.|TRBJ2-7
CASSQGTSGAYEQYF
TGTGCCAGCAGCCAAGGAACTAGCGGGGCCTACGAGCAGTACTTC
>TRBV6-1|.|.|TRBJ2-2
CASSEQAGPNTGELFF
TGTGCCAGCAGTGAACAGGCAGGCCCGAACACCGGGGAGCTGTTTTTT
>TRBV4-3|.|.|TRBJ1-3
CASSQVSTNPGNTIYF
TGCGCCAGCAGCCAAGTCTCGACTAACCCTGGAAACACCATATATTTT
>TRBV10-3|TRBD1|few|TRBJ2-7
CAMGQGDYEQYF
TGTGCCATGGGACAGGGCGACTACGAGCAGTACTTC
>TRBV14|.|.|TRBJ1-1
CASSQDRGVAFF
TGTGCCAGCAGCCAAGACAGGGGTGTAGCTTTCTTT
>TRBV18|.|.|TRBJ1-1
CASSVTSQVDTEAFF
TGTGCCAGCTCAGTTACGAGTCAGGTAGACACTGAAGCTTTCTTT
>TRBV6-5|TRBD1|few|TRBJ2-7
CASSGTVYEQYF
TGTGCCAGCAGTGGGACAGTCTACGAGCAGTACTTC
>TRBV10-2|.|.|TRBJ2-7
CASSESPLSSYEQYF
TGCGCCAGCAGTGAGTCGCCATTGAGCTCCTACGAGCAGTACTTC
>TRBV7-9|TRBD1|.|TRBJ2-4
CASSWDRWGNIQYF
TGTGCCAGCAGCTGGGACAGGTGGGGCAACATTCAGTACTTC
>TRBV11-2|.|.|TRBJ2-7
CASSLVRIYEQYF
TGTGCCAGCAGCTTAGTCAGGATTTACGAGCAGTACTTC
>TRBV2|.|.|TRBJ2-7
CASSDAGLGNEQYF
TGTGCCAGCAGTGATGCGGGGTTGGGTAACGAGCAGTACTTC
>TRBV7-8|.|.|TRBJ2-7
CASSPSRTQSSYEQYF
TGTGCCAGCAGCCCGAGCCGGACTCAGAGCTCCTACGAGCAGTACTTC
>TRBV5-6|TRBD1|.|TRBJ2-2
CASSSLGQVNTGELFF
TGTGCCAGCAGCTCTTTGGGACAGGTGAACACCGGGGAGCTGTTTTTT
>TRBV5-1|.|.|TRBJ1-1
CASSREASEAFF
TGCGCCAGCAGCCGGGAGGCCTCTGAAGCTTTCTTT
>TRBV5-1|.|.|TRBJ2-5
CASSFGGAGETQYF
TGCGCCAGCAGCTTTGGGGGGGCCGGGGAGACCCAGTACTTC
>TRBV7-2|.|.|TRBJ2-1
CASSFATVGGNEQFF
TGTGCCAGCAGCTTTGCAACGGTGGGGGGTAATGAGCAGTTCTTC
>TRBV7-2|.|.|TRBJ2-5
CASSLGFGETQYF
TGTGCCAGCAGCTTAGGATTCGGAGAGACCCAGTACTTC
>TRBV5-1|TRBD1|few|TRBJ2-3
CASSPGQTSTDTQYF
TGCGCCAGCAGCCCGGGACAGACTAGCACAGATACGCAGTATTTT
>TRBV2|.|.|TRBJ2-2
CASSPWAANTGELFF
TGTGCCAGCAGTCCATGGGCAGCGAACACCGGGGAGCTGTTTTTT
>TRBV5-1|.|.|TRBJ2-7
CASSLDGRSYEQYF
TGCGCCAGCAGCTTAGACGGAAGGAGCTACGAGCAGTACTTC
>TRBV7-9|.|few|TRBJ2-7
CASSSGGLRYEQYF
TGTGCCAGCAGTTCCGGGGGGCTCCGCTACGAGCAGTACTTC
>TRBV5-1|TRBD2|.|TRBJ2-1
CASSTSGGDNEQFF
TGCGCCAGCAGCACCAGCGGGGGGGACAATGAGCAGTTCTTC
>TRBV6-1|.|.|TRBJ1-5
CASTAGPGQPQHF
TGTGCCAGCACGGCAGGCCCAGGCCAGCCCCAGCATTTT
>TRBV9|.|.|TRBJ2-6
CASSVAPPGSGANVLTF
TGTGCCAGCAGCGTAGCTCCCCCGGGCTCTGGGGCCAACGTCCTGACTTTC
>TRBV2|.|.|TRBJ2-7
CASSELQGLATSEQYF
TGTGCCAGCAGCGAACTGCAAGGCCTAGCAACCTCCGAGCAGTACTTC
>TRBV15|TRBD2|.|TRBJ2-3
CATSRESAGAGDTQYF
TGTGCCACCAGCAGAGAGTCAGCGGGGGCAGGAGATACGCAGTATTTT
>TRBV4-2|TRBD1|few|TRBJ2-7
CASSQGQGAGEQYF
TGTGCCAGCAGCCAAGGACAGGGGGCTGGCGAGCAGTACTTC
>TRBV2|.|many|TRBJ1-4
CASRGPQGFNEKLFF
TGTGCCAGCAGGGGCCCACAGGGTTTTAATGAAAAACTGTTTTTT
>TRBV15|TRBD1|.|TRBJ1-4
CATSRGSRQGDEKLFF
TGTGCCACCAGCAGAGGCAGCAGACAGGGAGATGAAAAACTGTTTTTT
>TRBV9|TRBD2|.|TRBJ2-3
CASSVAGTSGGDTQYF
TGTGCCAGCAGCGTAGCTGGGACTAGCGGGGGAGATACGCAGTATTTT